Shown below are 18 T cell receptor beta chains from a single sample sequenced in a study of cytomegalovirus exposure and HLA in healthy donors. 60 Vbeta and 13 Jbeta primers were used in PCR. Clones were read by immunoSEQ multiplex PCR, and TCRdb kept only the in-frame ones, dropping some. The table records 150,000 to 200,000 clones, 60% to 85% of them present only once. Sequencing was performed on PBMCs. These receptors all come from a female donor in good health and CMV-seronegative.

This rearrangement joins TRBV27 to TRBJ2-7; 12 bases align to TRBD2. Germline CDR1 reads MNHEY; CDR2 reads SMNVEV (reference sequence). This CDR3 has 16 amino acids. J was trimmed by 2 bases and V by 3 bases; bases with no gene match: 5. CDR3 region: CASSFGLAGPTYEQYF. In nucleotides, the CDR3 is TGTGCCAGCAGTTTTGGACTAGCGGGGCCAACCTACGAGCAGTACTTC.

The chain employs TRBV19 and TRBJ1-4, with 7 nucleotides matching TRBD1. The trim removed 10 bases at V and 4 bases at J, leaving 15 bases unmatched. The CDR3 runs 16 residues. The germline gives CDR1 LNHDA, CDR2 SQIVND (reference sequence). Here the CDR3 DNA reads TGTGCCACTAGACCCCTCACAGGGGACGTTAATGAAAAACTGTTTTTT. Protein sequence: CATRPLTGDVNEKLFF.

This clone appeared a few times. The chain links TRBV4-3 to TRBJ1-1; possibly TRBD1 for D (6 bases). Deletions cut 4 bases from V and 7 bases from J, with 22 bases between. The CDR3 covers 16 residues. Germline V gene data show CDR1 as LGHNA and CDR2 as YSLEER. CDR3 in DNA: TGCGCCAGCAGCCCTGGGGAGGGGGTTCGTTTTGGTGAAGCTTTCTTT. Its protein product is CASSPGEGVRFGEAFF.

A single count supports this clone. This chain links TRBV19 with TRBJ2-5; TRBD2 matches at 12 bases. Germline values: CDR1 LNHDA, CDR2 SQIVND (reference sequence). The V gene end was trimmed by 4 bases and the J gene end by 4 bases; junction bases not matched to a gene: 4. This CDR3 has 15 residues. The CDR3 is CASSTTSGGGETQYF. DNA of the CDR3: TGTGCCAGTAGTACGACTAGCGGGGGTGGAGAGACCCAGTACTTC.

This chain uses TRBV14 with TRBJ2-6; D not resolved. V was clipped by 5 bases and J by 0 bases, with 8 bases between them. CDR3 length: 15 amino acids. Germline V gene sequence: CDR1 SGHDN, CDR2 FVKESK. The CDR3, as DNA: TGTGCCAGCAGCTTACACAGCTCTGGGGCCAACGTCCTGACTTTC. It encodes CASSLHSSGANVLTF.

The chain combines TRBV10-3 with TRBJ2-5, with a tentative D call TRBD2 (6 bases). Trimming left V 6 bases short and J 7 bases short, with 18 bases between. CDR1 ENHRY and CDR2 SYGVKD come from the germline V gene. CDR3 size: 14 residues. CDR3 sequence reads: CAIRAGLESATQYF. DNA for the CDR3: TGTGCCATCAGAGCGGGCCTCGAAAGTGCGACCCAGTACTTC.

This clone occurred once. The chain combines TRBV10-3 with TRBJ2-7; TRBD1 matches 9 bases. The V gene's germline CDR1 is ENHRY and CDR2 SYGVKD. The CDR3 runs 15 residues. V shed 0 bases and J 3 bases; nucleotides not matched to a gene: 3. CDR3 residues: CAISESGQGNYEQYF. The DNA of the CDR3 is TGTGCCATCAGTGAGTCGGGACAGGGCAACTACGAGCAGTACTTC.

The CDR3 loop reads CASSLDSGGEQYF. In nucleotides, the CDR3 is TGTGCCAGCAGCTTAGATTCCGGTGGCGAGCAGTACTTC. The chain employs TRBV11-3 and TRBJ2-7; no definite D call. CDR1 is SGHNT and CDR2 is YENEEA in the germline V gene. The CDR3 spans 13 residues. V lost 0 bases and J lost 6, with 9 bases in between.

This chain links TRBV7-8 with TRBJ2-3; maybe TRBD2 (6 bases). The CDR3 has 14 amino acids. The V gene's germline CDR1 is SGHVS and CDR2 FQNEAQ. With 5 bases removed from V and 3 bases from J, the gap between germline ends came to 12 bases. This CDR3 reads CASSILASTDTQYF. CDR3 sequence (DNA): TGTGCCAGCAGCATACTAGCTAGTACAGATACGCAGTATTTT. Based on the CDR3 plus reference TRBV7-8 and TRBJ2-3, the full variable domain is GAGVSQSPRYKVAKRGQDVALRCDPISGHVSLFWYQQALGQGPEFLTYFQNEAQLDKSGLPSDRFFAERPEGSVSTLKIQRTQQEDSAVYLCASSILASTDTQYFGPGTRLTVL.

A few counts support this clone. The V call is TRBV2, the J call TRBJ1-3, with D unclear. The CDR3 sequence is 13 residues long. With 9 bases removed from V and 3 bases from J, the gap between germline ends came to 12 bases. Germline V gene lookup returns CDR1 SNHLY and CDR2 FYNNEI. CDR3 sequence (DNA): TGTGCCAGTGTAGCCGGGATTGGAAACACCATATATTTT. It encodes CASVAGIGNTIYF. The variable domain in full, with the rest retrieved from reference TRBV2 and TRBJ1-3, is EPEVTQTPSHQVTQMGQEVILRCVPISNHLYFYWYRQILGQKVEFLVSFYNNEISEKSEIFDDQFSVERPDGSNFTLKIRSTKLEDSAMYFCASVAGIGNTIYFGEGSWLTVV.

This clone was observed many times. The V and J genes are TRBV4-3 and TRBJ1-1; D is uncertain. The CDR3 consists of 16 residues. Germline CDR1 LGHNA, CDR2 YSLEER. Trimming shortened V by 1 base and J by 0 bases, and 12 bases separated the two germline ends. The CDR3 spells CASSQALPVVNTEAFF. The CDR3 DNA follows: TGCGCCAGCAGCCAAGCTCTCCCGGTGGTGAACACTGAAGCTTTCTTT.

This clone was seen more than once but under ten times. This rearrangement joins TRBV7-2 to TRBJ1-1; no clear D gene. This CDR3 is 15 amino acids long. Germline CDR1 SGHTA, CDR2 FQGNSA. V shed 4 bases and J shed 0 bases, with 12 bases lying between them. CDR3 nucleotide sequence: TGTGCCAGCAGCTCCCAGGTCCACGTGAACACTGAAGCTTTCTTT. Translation: CASSSQVHVNTEAFF.

V gene TRBV28 combines with J gene TRBJ1-6; 8 nucleotides agree with TRBD1. CDR1 is MDHEN and CDR2 is SYDVKM in the germline V gene. Losses at the gene ends were 5 bases for V and 9 bases for J; bases not matched to a gene: 12. This CDR3 is built from 16 residues. This chain's CDR3 is CASSPHGQGAGSPLHF. The DNA of the CDR3 is TGTGCCAGCAGTCCCCACGGGCAGGGGGCAGGTTCACCCCTCCACTTT.

This clone was counted once. At one end the junction does not follow the germline gene, possibly because of a read error. The chain links TRBV5-1 to TRBJ2-7, with a weak D call TRBD2 (5 bases). This CDR3 region has 15 residues. Germline-derived CDR1 and CDR2 are SGHRS and YFSETQ. CDR3 sequence reads: CAGSPSPGSTLGQYF. In DNA form, the CDR3 reads TGCGCCGGCAGCCCCTCCCCGGGATCAACCTTGGGACAGTACTTC.

The V gene is TRBV7-8, the J gene TRBJ2-7, with TRBD2 matching 11 bases. Germline CDR1 reads SGHVS; CDR2 reads FQNEAQ. This CDR3 spans 16 amino acids. After removal of 3 bases from V and 5 bases from J, the junction contained 9 bases not matched to a gene. The CDR3 loop reads CASSLVTSGSDNEQYF. CDR3 bases: TGTGCCAGCAGCTTGGTTACTAGCGGGAGTGATAACGAGCAGTACTTC. Complete variable domain (other parts from reference TRBV7-8 and TRBJ2-7): GAGVSQSPRYKVAKRGQDVALRCDPISGHVSLFWYQQALGQGPEFLTYFQNEAQLDKSGLPSDRFFAERPEGSVSTLKIQRTQQEDSAVYLCASSLVTSGSDNEQYFGPGTRLTVT.

This sequence joins TRBV7-2 and TRBJ1-5; 7 bases line up with TRBD1. The junction had 5 bases not matched to a gene; V was cut back by 5 bases and J by 7 bases. Germline V CDR1 and CDR2: SGHTA, FQGNSA. The CDR3 extends over 13 amino acids. CDR3 protein: CASSDRVGQPQHF. CDR3 coding DNA: TGTGCCAGCAGCGACAGGGTCGGGCAGCCCCAGCATTTT.

The rearrangement joins TRBV5-4 to TRBJ1-2; tentatively, D is TRBD1 (6 bases). The ends were cut back, 4 bases at V and 4 bases at J, with 20 bases in the middle. There are 16 residues in the CDR3. In germline, CDR1 is SGHNT, CDR2 YYREEE (reference sequence). The CDR3 nucleotides are TGTGCCAGCAGCCCCGCCGGGAGGGGGTCTAGCTATGGCTACACCTTC. Its translation is CASSPAGRGSSYGYTF.

The chain is built from TRBV29-1 and TRBJ2-1; TRBD2 matches 11 bases. After removal of 0 bases from V and 7 bases from J, the junction contained 2 bases not matched to a gene. The CDR3 runs to 14 residues. Germline values: CDR1 SQVTM, CDR2 ANQGSEA. The CDR3 protein is CSVEDTSGGNEQFF. The CDR3 DNA follows: TGCAGCGTTGAAGATACTAGCGGGGGAAATGAGCAGTTCTTC.